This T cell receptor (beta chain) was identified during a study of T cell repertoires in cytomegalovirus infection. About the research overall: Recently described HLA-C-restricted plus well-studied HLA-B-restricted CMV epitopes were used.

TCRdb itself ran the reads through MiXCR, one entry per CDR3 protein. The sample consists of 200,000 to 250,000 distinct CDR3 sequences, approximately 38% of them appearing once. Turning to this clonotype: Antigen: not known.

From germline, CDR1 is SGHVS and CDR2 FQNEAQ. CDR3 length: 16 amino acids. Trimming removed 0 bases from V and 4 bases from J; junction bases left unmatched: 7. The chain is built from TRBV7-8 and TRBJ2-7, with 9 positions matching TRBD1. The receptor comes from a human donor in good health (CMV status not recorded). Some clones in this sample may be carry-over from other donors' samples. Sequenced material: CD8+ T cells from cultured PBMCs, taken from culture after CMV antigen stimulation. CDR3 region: CASSLAPGQGEYEQYF. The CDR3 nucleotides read TGTGCCAGCAGCTTAGCTCCGGGACAGGGAGAATACGAGCAGTACTTC.